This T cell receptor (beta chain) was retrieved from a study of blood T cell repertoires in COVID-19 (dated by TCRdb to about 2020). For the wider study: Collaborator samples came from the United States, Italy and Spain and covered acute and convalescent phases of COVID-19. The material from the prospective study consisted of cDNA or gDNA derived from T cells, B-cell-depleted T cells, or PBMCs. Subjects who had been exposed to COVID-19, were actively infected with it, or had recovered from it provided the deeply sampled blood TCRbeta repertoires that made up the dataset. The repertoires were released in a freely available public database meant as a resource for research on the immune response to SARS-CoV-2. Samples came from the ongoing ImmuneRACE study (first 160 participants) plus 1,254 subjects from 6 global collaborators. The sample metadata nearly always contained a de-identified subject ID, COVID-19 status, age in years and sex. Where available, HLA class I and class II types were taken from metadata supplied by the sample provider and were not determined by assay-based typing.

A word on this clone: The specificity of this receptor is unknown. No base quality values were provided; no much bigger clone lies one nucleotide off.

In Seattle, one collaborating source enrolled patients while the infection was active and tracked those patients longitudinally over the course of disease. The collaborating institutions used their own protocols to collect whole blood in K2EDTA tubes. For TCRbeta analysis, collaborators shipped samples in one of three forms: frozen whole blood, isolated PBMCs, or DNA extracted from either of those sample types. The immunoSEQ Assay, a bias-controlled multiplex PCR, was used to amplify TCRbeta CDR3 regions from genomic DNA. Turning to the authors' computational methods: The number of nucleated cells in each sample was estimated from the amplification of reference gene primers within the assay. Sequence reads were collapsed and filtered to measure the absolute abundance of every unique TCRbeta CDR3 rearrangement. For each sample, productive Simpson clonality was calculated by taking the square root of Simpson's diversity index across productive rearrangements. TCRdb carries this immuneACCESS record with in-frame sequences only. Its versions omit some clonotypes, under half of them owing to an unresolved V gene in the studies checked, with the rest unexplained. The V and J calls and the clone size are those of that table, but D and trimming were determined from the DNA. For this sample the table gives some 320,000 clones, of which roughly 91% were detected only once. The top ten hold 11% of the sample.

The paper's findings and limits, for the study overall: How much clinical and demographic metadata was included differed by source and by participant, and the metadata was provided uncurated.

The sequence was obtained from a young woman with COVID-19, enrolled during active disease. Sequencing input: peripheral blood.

CDR3 reads: CASSPRDRVNGSPLHF. The base sequence is TGTGCCAGCAGCCCCCGGGACAGGGTGAACGGGTCACCCCTCCACTTT. The V and J segments used are TRBV5-6 and TRBJ1-6; 9 central bases correspond to TRBD1. Its CDR3 holds 16 amino acids, cysteine through phenylalanine. This entry keeps only the CDR3 DNA: 48 bases, framed from base 1. The germline V gene sets CDR1 to SGHDT and CDR2 to YYEEEE. Germline trimming: 4 bases from V, 10 bases from J; junction bases outside gene matches: 12.